The sequence of this T cell receptor beta chain was determined in a study of blood T cell repertoires in COVID-19. This table comes from immunoSEQ multiplex PCR, and its TCRdb copy is limited to in-frame clones, with some not included. In the table there are 100,000 to 150,000 clones, about 90% of which are singletons. V was clipped by 1 base and J by 7 bases, with 8 bases between them. This CDR3 is 13 amino acids long. Germline CDR1 LGHDT, CDR2 YNNKEL (reference sequence). The sequence was obtained from a woman aged 70-85 years with acute or convalescent COVID-19. The genes are TRBV3-1 (or the pseudogene TRBV3-2) and TRBJ2-1; tentative D call: TRBD1 (5 bases). Sequenced sample: peripheral blood. The CDR3, as DNA: TGTGCCAGCAGCCAAGGACAGACTAATGAGCAGTTCTTC. It yields the protein CASSQGQTNEQFF.